A single T cell receptor beta chain is shown here with its context. The target of this receptor is not known. There are no base qualities to consult, and no much larger clone falls within one base. Via the germline V gene, CDR1 is MGHRA and CDR2 YSYEKL. The CDR3 runs 17 amino acids, cysteine and phenylalanine included. The entry retains the CDR3 DNA only, 51 bases that are in frame from base 1. Trimming leaves V shorter by 0 bases and J shorter by 5 bases, with the junction holding 10 bases beyond the gene matches. These data come from a study of shared clonotypes between healthy human individuals (dated by TCRdb to about 2020). In terms of the full investigation: Three men and a couple of women, aged 18 to 49 years, made up the cohort. Per donor, three plates each were used for CD4 naive and CD4 memory, two for CD8 naive, and one for CD8 memory. To estimate repertoire size and how much clonotypes are shared between individuals, the study performed deep sequencing of blood TCR repertoires from 4 to 6 healthy adults. Different laboratories and diverse techniques were used to prepare libraries and sequence TCR repertoires, to increase sequencing depth and limit assay-specific biases. Per donor, leukapheresis produced somewhere between about 0.94 and 10 billion PBMCs.

CD8 naive samples were obtained by positive selection for CCR7 among CD45RO-negative cells, yielding a CD45RA+CCR7+ population from which TemRA cells were excluded. The donors were healthy, HIV-negative adults who had no recently reported acute infections or vaccinations. Only Caucasian adults living in Nashville, Tennessee, USA were represented among the donors. Blood was obtained by leukapheresis, after which PBMCs were separated by Ficoll-Histopaque density gradient centrifugation and cryopreserved in liquid nitrogen vapor phase. Analytical flow cytometry was used to check the purity and quantity of each magnetically sorted T cell population. Genomic DNA was isolated from each sorted fraction and quantified by UV absorbance on a Nanodrop 2000c. Results and caveats for the whole study, not just this receptor: Larger estimated clonotype richness was generally found for naive subsets than for memory subsets. Sampling was restricted to blood, and TCR repertoires in tissue are likely to differ from TCR repertoires in blood. Compared with non-shared clonotypes, clonotypes shared by all four sorted-subset donors had higher generation probabilities. About 5% of naive CD4, 3.5% of naive CD8, about 2.1% of memory CD4, and about 0.4% of memory CD8 clonotypes were shared across a few donors. Based on pairwise subsampling, the degree of clonotype sharing among donors was expected to be affected by sequencing depth. Incomplete sequencing was indicated by rarefaction of sorted-subset datasets, despite the large sequencing depth. The genetic and exposure-history diversity represented was limited by the small number of donors.

TCR CDR3 regions were amplified from genomic DNA by multiplex PCR using the deep immunoSEQ assay. Extracted genomic DNA from each cell subset was distributed evenly across all wells of several immunoSEQ 96-well plates, and each plate was treated as a replicate. For sorted subsets, 150 to 250 ng of genomic DNA, equivalent to 25,000 to 35,000 T cell genomes, went into each replicate PCR. The purified libraries were quantified using a Qubit 3.0 fluorometer, sized with a Bioanalyzer 2100, and then quantified again using the KAPA Library Quantification kit. Every immunoSEQ 96-well plate was sequenced on a dedicated single-read 150-cycle Illumina NextSeq 550 flow cell. Processing in the source paper ran as follows. Because the immunoSEQ output included only junctional sequences and no quality scores, the filtering could not be the same as the filtering used for full-length reads. To assign V/J genes and CDR3, sequences were annotated using PyIR, a Python wrapper for IgBLAST v1.9, with IMGT germline references. Any read was removed if the V/J assignment was weak (E-value above 1e-6), the CDR3 was missing, or the read contained stop codons, out-of-frame junctions, or ambiguous translated residues. V3J clonotypes were defined as sequences sharing the same inferred V gene, J gene, and CDR3 amino acid sequence. The percentage overlap between two repertoires was calculated by dividing the number of shared unique clonotypes by the size of the smaller repertoire. Repertoire richness was assessed with RTK rarefaction, the Chao1 estimator, and Recon v2.1 estimates of unobserved clonotypes. Generation probabilities were computed with OLGA for all TCRbeta clonotypes obtained by the gDNA method from several donors. TCRdb took this table from immuneACCESS and kept in-frame rearrangements with V and J called. Such tables lack part of the clones; where checked against another copy, unresolved V genes explain under half of the gap, and the rest is unexplained. That table supplies the V and J calls and clone size; D and trimming were determined from the DNA. For this sample there are nearly 2 million clones; 85% to 95% appear just once. Under 1.5% of the sample goes to the ten largest clones.

The sequenced sample was naive CD8+ T cells sorted from blood. The sample's cell subset or site label, in plain terms: CD45RA+CCR7+. The sequence derives from a man aged 18 to 29 in good health. Here the chain combines TRBV4-1 and TRBJ2-1, with 7 central nucleotides matching TRBD2. The nucleotide sequence reads as follows: TGCGCCAGCAGCCAAGATCCGGAGGGAGGGCTTAACAATGAGCAGTTCTTC. This is translated as CASSQDPEGGLNNEQFF.